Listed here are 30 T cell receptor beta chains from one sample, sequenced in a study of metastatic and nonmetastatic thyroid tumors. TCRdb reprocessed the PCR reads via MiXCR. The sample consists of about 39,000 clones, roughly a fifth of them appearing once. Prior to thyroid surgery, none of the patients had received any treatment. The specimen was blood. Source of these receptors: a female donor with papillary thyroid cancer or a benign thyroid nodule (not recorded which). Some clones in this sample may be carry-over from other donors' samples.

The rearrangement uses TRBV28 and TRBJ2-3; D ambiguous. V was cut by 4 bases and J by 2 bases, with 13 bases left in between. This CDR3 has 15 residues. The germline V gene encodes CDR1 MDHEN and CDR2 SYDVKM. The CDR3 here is CASSSRHIPTDTQYF. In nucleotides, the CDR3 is TGTGCCAGCAGTTCCCGACATATCCCCACAGATACGCAGTATTTT.

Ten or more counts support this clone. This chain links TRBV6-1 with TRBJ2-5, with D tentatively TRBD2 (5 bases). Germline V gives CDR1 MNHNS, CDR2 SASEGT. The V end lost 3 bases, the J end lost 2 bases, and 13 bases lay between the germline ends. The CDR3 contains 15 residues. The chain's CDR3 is CASSEAGGEQETQYF. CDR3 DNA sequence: TGTGCCAGCAGTGAGGCCGGTGGGGAGCAAGAGACCCAGTACTTC.

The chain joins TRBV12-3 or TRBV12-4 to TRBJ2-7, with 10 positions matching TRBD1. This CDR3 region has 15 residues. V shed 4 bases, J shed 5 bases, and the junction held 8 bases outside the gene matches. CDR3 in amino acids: CASSYRGQGFNEQYF. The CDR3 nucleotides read TGTGCCAGCAGTTACAGGGGACAGGGGTTTAACGAGCAGTACTTC.

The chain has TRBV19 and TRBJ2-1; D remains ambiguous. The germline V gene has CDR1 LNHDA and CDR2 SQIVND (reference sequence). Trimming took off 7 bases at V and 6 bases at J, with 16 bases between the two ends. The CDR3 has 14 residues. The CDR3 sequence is CASKTVDQPNEQFF. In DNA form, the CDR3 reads TGTGCCAGTAAAACGGTGGACCAGCCCAATGAGCAGTTCTTC.

Here the CDR3 DNA reads TGTGCCAGCAGTCAGCGGGAGGGGACCGGGGAGCTGTTTTTT. The encoded protein is CASSQREGTGELFF. This chain links TRBV12-3 or TRBV12-4 with TRBJ2-2, with 10 bases aligning to TRBD2. This CDR3 is built from 14 residues. Unmatched junction bases numbered 2, after V lost 5 bases and J lost 5 bases.

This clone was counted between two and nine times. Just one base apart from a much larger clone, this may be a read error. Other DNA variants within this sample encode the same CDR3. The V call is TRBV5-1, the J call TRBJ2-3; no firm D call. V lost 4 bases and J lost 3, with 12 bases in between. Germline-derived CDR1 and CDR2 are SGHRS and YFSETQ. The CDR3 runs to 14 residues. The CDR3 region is CASSASGITDTQYF. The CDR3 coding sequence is TGCGCCAGCAGCGCTTCTGGGATAACAGATACGCAGTATTTT.

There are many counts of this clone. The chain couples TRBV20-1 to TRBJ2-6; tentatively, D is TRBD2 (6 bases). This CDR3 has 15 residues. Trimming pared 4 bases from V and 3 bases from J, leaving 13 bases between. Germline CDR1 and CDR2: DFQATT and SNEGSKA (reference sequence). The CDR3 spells CSATLGGVGANVLTF. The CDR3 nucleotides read TGCAGTGCTACGCTAGGAGGGGTTGGGGCCAACGTCCTGACTTTC.

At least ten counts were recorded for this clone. CDR3 sequence: CASSLGRNYGYTF. The CDR3 region has the DNA TGTGCCAGCAGCTTAGGCAGGAACTATGGCTACACCTTC. J is TRBJ1-2 and V is TRBV11-2; no reliable D call. CDR3 length: 13 residues. Trimming removed 1 base from V and 2 bases from J, with 5 bases in between. Germline CDR1 SGHAT, CDR2 FQNNGV.

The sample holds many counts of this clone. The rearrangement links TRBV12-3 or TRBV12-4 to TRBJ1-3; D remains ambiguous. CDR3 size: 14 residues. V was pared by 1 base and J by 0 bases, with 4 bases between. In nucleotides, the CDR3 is TGTGCCAGCAGTTTAGGACACTCTGGAAACACCATATATTTT. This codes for CASSLGHSGNTIYF.

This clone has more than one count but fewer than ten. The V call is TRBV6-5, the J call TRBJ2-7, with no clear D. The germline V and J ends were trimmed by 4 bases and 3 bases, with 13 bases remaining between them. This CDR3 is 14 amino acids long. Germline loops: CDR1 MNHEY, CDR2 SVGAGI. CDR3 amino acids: CASSLDPVRYEQYF. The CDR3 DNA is TGTGCCAGCAGTTTAGACCCCGTCCGCTACGAGCAGTACTTC.

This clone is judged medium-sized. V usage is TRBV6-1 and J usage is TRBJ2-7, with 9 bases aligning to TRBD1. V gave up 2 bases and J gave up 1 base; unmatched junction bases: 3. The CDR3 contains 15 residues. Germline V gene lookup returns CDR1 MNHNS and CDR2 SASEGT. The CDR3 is CASSETTGGSYEQYF. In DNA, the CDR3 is TGTGCCAGCAGTGAAACGACAGGGGGATCCTACGAGCAGTACTTC.

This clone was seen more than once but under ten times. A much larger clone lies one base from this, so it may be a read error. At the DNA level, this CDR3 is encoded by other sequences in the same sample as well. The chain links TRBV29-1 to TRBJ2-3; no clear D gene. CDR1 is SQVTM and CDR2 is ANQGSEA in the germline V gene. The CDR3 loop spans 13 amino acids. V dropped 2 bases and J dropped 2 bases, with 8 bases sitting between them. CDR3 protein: CSVELRFTDTQYF. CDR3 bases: TGCAGCGTTGAACTTCGGTTCACAGATACGCAGTATTTT.

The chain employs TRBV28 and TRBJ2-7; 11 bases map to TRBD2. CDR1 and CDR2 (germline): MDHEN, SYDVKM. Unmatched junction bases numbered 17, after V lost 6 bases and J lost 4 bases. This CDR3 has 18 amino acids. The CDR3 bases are TGTGCCAGCAGACCCCCCTCCGGGACTAGCGGAGCCCCTTACGAGCAGTACTTC. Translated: CASRPPSGTSGAPYEQYF.

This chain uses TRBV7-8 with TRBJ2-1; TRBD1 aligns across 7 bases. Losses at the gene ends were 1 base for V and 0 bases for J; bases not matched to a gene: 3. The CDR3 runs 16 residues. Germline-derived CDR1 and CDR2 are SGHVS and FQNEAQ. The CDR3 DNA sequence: TGTGCCAGCAGCTTAGAACAGGGGAGCTCCTACAATGAGCAGTTCTTC. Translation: CASSLEQGSSYNEQFF.

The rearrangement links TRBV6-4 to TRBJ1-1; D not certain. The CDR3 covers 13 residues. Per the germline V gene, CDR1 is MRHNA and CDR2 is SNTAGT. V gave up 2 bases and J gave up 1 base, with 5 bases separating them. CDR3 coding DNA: TGTGCCAGCAGTGACCGGCGGAACACTGAAGCTTTCTTT. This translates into CASSDRRNTEAFF.

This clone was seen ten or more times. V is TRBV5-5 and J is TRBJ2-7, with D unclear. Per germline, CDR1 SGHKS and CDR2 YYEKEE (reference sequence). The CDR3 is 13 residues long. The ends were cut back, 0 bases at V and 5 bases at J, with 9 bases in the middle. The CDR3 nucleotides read TGTGCCAGCAGCTTGGGACCATCGGACGAGCAGTACTTC. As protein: CASSLGPSDEQYF.

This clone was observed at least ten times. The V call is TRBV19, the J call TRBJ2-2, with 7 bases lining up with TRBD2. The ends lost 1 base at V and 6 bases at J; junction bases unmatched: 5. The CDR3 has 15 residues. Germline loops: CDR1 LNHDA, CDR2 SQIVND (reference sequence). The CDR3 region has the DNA TGTGCCAGTAGTATAGGCGGGAGACTGCCCGGGGAGCTGTTTTTT. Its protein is CASSIGGRLPGELFF.

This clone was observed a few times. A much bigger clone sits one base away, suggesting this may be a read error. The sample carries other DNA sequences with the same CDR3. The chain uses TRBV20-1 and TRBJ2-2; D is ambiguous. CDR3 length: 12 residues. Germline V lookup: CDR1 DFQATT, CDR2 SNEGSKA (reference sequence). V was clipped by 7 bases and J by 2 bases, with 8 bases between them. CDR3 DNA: TGCAGTGTGGGTGTCAACACCGGGGAGCTGTTTTTT. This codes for CSVGVNTGELFF.

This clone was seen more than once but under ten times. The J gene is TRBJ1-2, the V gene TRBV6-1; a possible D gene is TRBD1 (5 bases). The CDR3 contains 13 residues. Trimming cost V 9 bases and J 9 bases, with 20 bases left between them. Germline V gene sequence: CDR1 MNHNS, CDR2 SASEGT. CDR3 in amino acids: CASFSGTPNCYTF. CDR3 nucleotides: TGTGCCAGTTTTTCAGGGACGCCGAATTGCTACACCTTC.

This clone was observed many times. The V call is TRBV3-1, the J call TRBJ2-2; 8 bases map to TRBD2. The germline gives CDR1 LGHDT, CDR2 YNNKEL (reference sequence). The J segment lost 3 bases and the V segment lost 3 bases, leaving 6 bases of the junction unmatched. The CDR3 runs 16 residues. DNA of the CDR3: TGTGCCAGCAGCCACCCGGGAGGGCCGGACACCGGGGAGCTGTTTTTT. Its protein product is CASSHPGGPDTGELFF.

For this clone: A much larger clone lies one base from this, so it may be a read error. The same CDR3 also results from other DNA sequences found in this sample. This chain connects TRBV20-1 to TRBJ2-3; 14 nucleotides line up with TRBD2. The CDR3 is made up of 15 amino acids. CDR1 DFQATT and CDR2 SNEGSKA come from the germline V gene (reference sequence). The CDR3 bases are TGCAGTGCTCTCGGGACTAGCGGGAGATCAGATACGCAATATTTT. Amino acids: CSALGTSGRSDTQYF.

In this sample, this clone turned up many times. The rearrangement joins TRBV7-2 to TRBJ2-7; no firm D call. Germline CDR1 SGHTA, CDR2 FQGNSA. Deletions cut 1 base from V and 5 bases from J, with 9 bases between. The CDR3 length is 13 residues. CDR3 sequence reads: CASSLELYDEQYF. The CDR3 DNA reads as TGTGCCAGCAGCTTAGAACTTTACGACGAGCAGTACTTC.

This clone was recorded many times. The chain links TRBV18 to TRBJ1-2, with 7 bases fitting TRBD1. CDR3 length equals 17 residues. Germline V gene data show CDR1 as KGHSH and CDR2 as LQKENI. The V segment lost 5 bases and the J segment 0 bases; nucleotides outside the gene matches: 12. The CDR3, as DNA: TGTGCCAGCTCATCGGGACAGATAAAAATGACTAACTATGGCTACACCTTC. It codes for CASSSGQIKMTNYGYTF. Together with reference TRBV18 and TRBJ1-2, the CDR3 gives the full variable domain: NAGVMQNPRHLVRRRGQEARLRCSPMKGHSHVYWYRQLPEEGLKFMVYLQKENIIDESGMPKERFSAEFPKEGPSILRIQQVVRGDSAAYFCASSSGQIKMTNYGYTFGSGTRLTVV.

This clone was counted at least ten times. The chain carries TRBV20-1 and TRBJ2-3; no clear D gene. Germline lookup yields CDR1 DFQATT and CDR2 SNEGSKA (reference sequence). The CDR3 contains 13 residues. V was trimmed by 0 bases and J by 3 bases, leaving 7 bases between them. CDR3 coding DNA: TGCAGTGCTAGAGAGGGAAGTACAGATACGCAGTATTTT. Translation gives CSAREGSTDTQYF.

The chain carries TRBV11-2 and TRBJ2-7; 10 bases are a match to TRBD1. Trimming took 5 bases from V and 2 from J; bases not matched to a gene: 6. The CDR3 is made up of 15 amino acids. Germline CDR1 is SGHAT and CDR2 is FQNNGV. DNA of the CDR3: TGTGCCAGCAGCCCACCCGGGACAGGGGCCTACGAGCAGTACTTC. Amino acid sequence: CASSPPGTGAYEQYF.

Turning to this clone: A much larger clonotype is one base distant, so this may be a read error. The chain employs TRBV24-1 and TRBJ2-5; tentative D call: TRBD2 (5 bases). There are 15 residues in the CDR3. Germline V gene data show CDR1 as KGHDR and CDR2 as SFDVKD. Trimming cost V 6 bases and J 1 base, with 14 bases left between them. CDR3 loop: CATSSKGRVQETQYF. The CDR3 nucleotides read TGTGCCACCAGTTCTAAAGGGCGGGTCCAAGAGACCCAGTACTTC.

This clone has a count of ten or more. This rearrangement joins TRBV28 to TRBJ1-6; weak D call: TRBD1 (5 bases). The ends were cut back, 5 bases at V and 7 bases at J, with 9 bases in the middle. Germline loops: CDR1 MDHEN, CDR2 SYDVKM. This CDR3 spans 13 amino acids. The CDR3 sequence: CASSGWTNSPLHF. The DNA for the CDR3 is TGTGCCAGCAGTGGGTGGACAAATTCACCCCTCCACTTT.

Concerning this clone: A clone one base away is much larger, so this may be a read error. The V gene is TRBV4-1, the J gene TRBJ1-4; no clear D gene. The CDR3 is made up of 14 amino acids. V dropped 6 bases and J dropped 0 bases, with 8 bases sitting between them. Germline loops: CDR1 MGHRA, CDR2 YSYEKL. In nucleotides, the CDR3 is TGCGCCAGCAGTACTCTTGCAACTAATGAAAAACTGTTTTTT. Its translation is CASSTLATNEKLFF.

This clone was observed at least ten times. CDR3 in amino acids: CASSQDIQETQYF. CDR3 DNA sequence: TGTGCCAGCAGCCAGGACATCCAAGAGACCCAGTACTTC. This chain uses TRBV2 with TRBJ2-5, with TRBD1 as a possible D gene (5 bases). The germline gives CDR1 SNHLY, CDR2 FYNNEI. Trimming stripped 6 bases from V and 1 base from J, with 9 bases between. The length of the CDR3 is 13 residues. Filled out from reference TRBV2 and TRBJ2-5, the complete variable domain reads EPEVTQTPSHQVTQMGQEVILRCVPISNHLYFYWYRQILGQKVEFLVSFYNNEISEKSEIFDDQFSVERPDGSNFTLKIRSTKLEDSAMYFCASSQDIQETQYFGPGTRLLVL.

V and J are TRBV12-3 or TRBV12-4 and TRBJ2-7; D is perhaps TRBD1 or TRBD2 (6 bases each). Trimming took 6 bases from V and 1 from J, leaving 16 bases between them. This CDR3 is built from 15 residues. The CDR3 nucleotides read TGTGCCAGCAGACTTAGGGGGGTCGCGTCCTACGAGCAGTACTTC. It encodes CASRLRGVASYEQYF.